This T cell receptor (beta chain) was documented in a study of blood T cell repertoires in COVID-19. Looking at the study overall: Acute and convalescent COVID-19 specimens originated in the United States, Italy and Spain.

Assay: immunoSEQ multiplex PCR; the TCRdb copy retains only in-frame clones and omits some. The sample shows about 240,000 clones, around 86% of them seen only once. Participants spanned ages about 18 to 100 years and resided in 20 to 25 US areas. Cohorts were determined from participant-reported clinical history. The germline CDR1 and CDR2 sequences are LGHNA and YNFKEQ. The CDR3 is made up of 17 amino acids. The ends were cut back, 0 bases at V and 3 bases at J, with 15 bases in the middle. The gene calls are TRBV4-2 and TRBJ1-3; weak D call: TRBD1 (5 bases). Source material: PBMCs or T cells enriched from blood (not recorded which). The TCR comes from a woman aged 35 to 49 with acute COVID-19. The CDR3 loop reads CASSQDTSGPIGNTIYF. As DNA, the CDR3 is TGTGCCAGCAGCCAAGATACTTCAGGGCCTATTGGAAACACCATATATTTT.